The 14 T cell receptor beta chains below come from one sample, sequenced in a study of blood T cell repertoires in COVID-19 (dated by TCRdb to 2020 to 2021). The method was the immunoSEQ multiplex PCR assay. TCRdb retrieved this table from immuneACCESS and kept in-frame rearrangements only. Not all clones are present; in checked studies, unresolved V genes account for under half, and no reason is known for the remainder. Here the sample has about 90,000 clones; 76% occur a single time. Around 7% of the sample comes from the top ten. The sample taken for sequencing was peripheral blood. These receptors were taken from a man aged 70-80 years with acute or convalescent COVID-19.

This chain connects TRBV6-1 to TRBJ1-2; D possibly corresponds to TRBD1 (5 bases). CDR3 size: 16 residues. Germline loops: CDR1 MNHNS, CDR2 SASEGT. Trimming removed 3 bases at V and 4 bases at J, with 18 bases between. CDR3 DNA: TGTGCCAGCAGTGACCCGAGCGGAGGGGCAGTCTATGGCTACACCTTC. Its protein product is CASSDPSGGAVYGYTF.

The chain employs TRBV6-5 and TRBJ1-1; 8 nucleotides align to TRBD1. Trimming removed 6 bases from V and 10 bases from J; junction bases left unmatched: 10. In germline, CDR1 is MNHEY, CDR2 SVGAGI. This CDR3 spans 13 amino acids. The CDR3 bases are TGTGCCAGCAGGCCCCAGGGGGCCCGATTAGCTTTCTTT. Protein sequence: CASRPQGARLAFF.

V and J are TRBV28 and TRBJ1-1, with no clear D. V was shortened by 1 base and J by 3 bases, with 9 bases between the two germline ends. The CDR3 is 14 residues long. Germline-derived CDR1 and CDR2 are MDHEN and SYDVKM. CDR3 DNA: TGTGCCAGCAGTTTATTACAGATCCACACTGAAGCTTTCTTT. Translation: CASSLLQIHTEAFF.

The rearrangement links TRBV11-3 to TRBJ2-1; 10 bases are a match to TRBD1. The junction had 9 bases not matched to a gene; V was cut back by 2 bases and J by 8 bases. The CDR3 has 16 amino acids. CDR1 and CDR2 (germline): SGHNT, YENEEA. The CDR3 loop is CASSLYGTGDGDEQFF. The CDR3 nucleotides are TGTGCCAGCAGCTTATACGGGACAGGGGACGGGGATGAGCAGTTCTTC.

The J gene is TRBJ2-7, the V gene TRBV14; TRBD1 matches 9 bases. V shed 4 bases and J 3 bases; nucleotides not matched to a gene: 4. In germline, CDR1 is SGHDN, CDR2 FVKESK. This CDR3 is built from 14 residues. This CDR3 reads CASSPGTGRYEQYF. In nucleotides, the CDR3 is TGTGCCAGCAGCCCTGGGACAGGGCGCTACGAGCAGTACTTC.

This clone occurred once. The gene calls are TRBV6-6 and TRBJ1-5, with 9 bases that match TRBD1. This CDR3 has 13 amino acids. Germline CDR1 reads MNHNY; CDR2 reads SVGAGI (reference sequence). Trimming cost V 4 bases and J 9 bases; bases outside gene matches: 4. CDR3: CASSSGQGRPQHF. CDR3 coding DNA: TGTGCCAGCAGTTCTGGACAGGGGAGGCCCCAGCATTTT.

The chain has TRBV7-2 and TRBJ1-2; 7 nucleotides line up with TRBD1. V lost 5 bases, J lost 4 bases, and 4 bases stayed unmatched. The CDR3 totals 13 residues. Germline loops: CDR1 SGHTA, CDR2 FQGNSA. The CDR3 protein is CASSIDRVYGYTF. CDR3 in DNA: TGTGCCAGCAGCATAGACAGGGTCTATGGCTACACCTTC.

The DNA of the CDR3 is TGTGCCAGCAGCTTAGCACGGCAGGGGAGCTTCGAAAAACTGTTTTTT. Residues: CASSLARQGSFEKLFF. The rearrangement uses TRBV7-8 and TRBJ1-4, with D maybe TRBD1 (6 bases). Germline CDR1 SGHVS, CDR2 FQNEAQ. The CDR3 totals 16 residues. V lost 0 bases and J 8 bases, leaving 16 bases between the germline ends.

This clone showed up just once. This rearrangement joins TRBV27 to TRBJ2-7; D gene unclear. The V gene's germline CDR1 is MNHEY and CDR2 SMNVEV (reference sequence). V lost 5 bases, J lost 0 bases, and 11 bases lay in between. The CDR3 has 14 amino acids. The CDR3: CASSLIPLSYEQYF. The DNA of the CDR3 is TGTGCCAGCAGTCTTATTCCCCTCTCCTACGAGCAGTACTTC.

The rearrangement joins TRBV15 to TRBJ1-2; 7 bases map to TRBD1. The CDR3 runs to 12 residues. After removal of 7 bases from V and 8 bases from J, the junction contained 7 bases not matched to a gene. Germline CDR1 is LNHNV and CDR2 is YYDKDF (reference sequence). This chain's CDR3 is CATTKGAGGYTF. DNA of the CDR3: TGTGCCACCACCAAGGGGGCGGGAGGCTACACCTTC.

The gene calls are TRBV7-9 and TRBJ2-3; TRBD2 matches at 7 bases. The V gene's germline CDR1 is SEHNR and CDR2 FQNEAQ (reference sequence). This CDR3 has 16 amino acids. The ends lost 4 bases at V and 3 bases at J; junction bases unmatched: 10. For the CDR3, the DNA is TGTGCCAGCAGCTCCAAGGGGCGGGGGATGACAGATACGCAGTATTTT. Its translation is CASSSKGRGMTDTQYF.

The V gene is TRBV29-1, the J gene TRBJ2-7, with TRBD1 as a possible D gene (6 bases). The V and J ends lost 3 bases and 6 bases respectively, with 15 bases between them. Germline values: CDR1 SQVTM, CDR2 ANQGSEA. The CDR3 contains 13 residues. In DNA, the CDR3 is TGCAGCGTTGAGTCAGGGGACGAAGGCGAGCAGTACTTC. It encodes CSVESGDEGEQYF.

The CDR3, as DNA: TGTGCCAGCTCACCCACAGGGACGGCGGATTCACCCCTCCACTTT. Translation: CASSPTGTADSPLHF. The chain couples TRBV18 to TRBJ1-6, with TRBD1 as a possible D gene (6 bases). Germline CDR1 is KGHSH and CDR2 is LQKENI. V was cut by 3 bases and J by 8 bases, with 14 bases left in between. CDR3 size: 15 residues.

V is TRBV5-4 and J is TRBJ2-7, with 7 bases identical to TRBD1. Per the germline V gene, CDR1 is SGHNT and CDR2 is YYREEE (reference sequence). After removal of 4 bases from V and 3 bases from J, the junction contained 10 bases not matched to a gene. The CDR3 has 15 residues. Written as DNA, the CDR3 is TGTGCCAGCAGCGTAGCTCGACAGGGCAGCTACGAGCAGTACTTC. Protein sequence: CASSVARQGSYEQYF.